The T cell receptor beta chain described here comes from a study of cytomegalovirus exposure and HLA in healthy donors. Sequencing was performed with immunoSEQ multiplex PCR; in TCRdb, only in-frame clones are kept and a portion is missing. Among 150,000 to 200,000 clones listed, 80% to 90% were seen once. This TCR derives from a woman aged 18 to 35 in good health and CMV-seronegative. The sequenced material came from PBMCs.

DNA of the CDR3: TGTGCCAGTCACACCCCGGGACAGGGGGCGCAGAACGGGGAGCTGTTTTTT. Residues: CASHTPGQGAQNGELFF. This chain uses TRBV19 with TRBJ2-2; 12 bases align to TRBD1. Germline V gives CDR1 LNHDA, CDR2 SQIVND (reference sequence). This CDR3 has 17 residues. The V gene end was trimmed by 8 bases and the J gene end by 7 bases; junction bases not matched to a gene: 14.